A selection of T cell receptor beta chains follows, all from one sample in a study of PD-1 blockade in mismatch repair-deficient tumors. Assay used: immunoSEQ multiplex PCR; TCRdb lists only in-frame clones, some missing. Of approximately 10,000 clones in the sample, about 90% were seen once. The antigens for these receptors are not known. Here the sequenced sample was cells cultured in vitro, taken from a patient treated with pembrolizumab. The receptors were sampled from an adult with mismatch repair-deficient cancer. Each CDR3 is given without its conserved first and last residue. A D gene is named only where the DNA matches it firmly.

j_call: TRBJ2-1; v_call: TRBV30; d_call: -; cdr3_aa: AWSEGNEQF
j_call: TRBJ1-1; v_call: TRBV6-5; d_call: TRBD1; cdr3_aa: ASRHRDSYEAF
j_call: TRBJ2-7; v_call: TRBV9; d_call: TRBD2; cdr3_aa: ASSVDTSGRAGEQY
j_call: TRBJ2-7; v_call: TRBV28; d_call: TRBD1; cdr3_aa: ASRRGQGAREQY
j_call: TRBJ2-7; v_call: TRBV27; d_call: -; cdr3_aa: ASSLFGGPYEQY
j_call: TRBJ2-7; v_call: TRBV19; d_call: -; cdr3_aa: ASSIVAKGHEQY
j_call: TRBJ2-2; v_call: TRBV5-1; d_call: -; cdr3_aa: ASSLAERLTGELF
j_call: TRBJ2-4; v_call: TRBV14; d_call: -; cdr3_aa: ASSRGLGGQNIQY
j_call: TRBJ2-2; v_call: TRBV20-1; d_call: -; cdr3_aa: SASNGELF
j_call: TRBJ1-1; v_call: TRBV7-8; d_call: TRBD1; cdr3_aa: ASSLAVGQGAGFTEAF
j_call: TRBJ2-5; v_call: TRBV4-1; d_call: TRBD1; cdr3_aa: ASRDRGETQY
j_call: TRBJ2-7; v_call: TRBV7-9; d_call: -; cdr3_aa: ASSPLGGEQY
j_call: TRBJ2-7; v_call: TRBV5-4; d_call: TRBD1; cdr3_aa: ASSTGTGSYEQY
j_call: TRBJ2-1; v_call: TRBV19; d_call: -; cdr3_aa: ASSTDRFPISEQF
j_call: TRBJ2-3; v_call: TRBV5-6; d_call: TRBD1; cdr3_aa: ASSFALGQGTDTQY
j_call: TRBJ2-7; v_call: TRBV28; d_call: -; cdr3_aa: ASSLGPGFLGEQY
j_call: TRBJ1-5; v_call: TRBV28; d_call: -; cdr3_aa: ASSLGEGVGNQPQH
j_call: TRBJ1-1; v_call: TRBV7-9; d_call: -; cdr3_aa: ASSWQGSLEAF
j_call: TRBJ1-1; v_call: TRBV6-5; d_call: -; cdr3_aa: ASSFSGAGEAF
j_call: TRBJ2-7; v_call: TRBV7-2; d_call: -; cdr3_aa: ASSFGGVADYEQY
j_call: TRBJ2-7; v_call: TRBV7-2; d_call: -; cdr3_aa: ASSYTHYEQY
j_call: TRBJ2-7; v_call: TRBV18; d_call: TRBD1; cdr3_aa: ASSPPSTGGEGEQY
j_call: TRBJ2-3; v_call: TRBV9; d_call: TRBD2; cdr3_aa: ASSVDASGTDTDTQY
j_call: TRBJ2-1; v_call: TRBV28; d_call: -; cdr3_aa: ASGGNYNEQF
j_call: TRBJ2-3; v_call: TRBV5-1; d_call: TRBD2; cdr3_aa: ASSKLAGPDTQY
j_call: TRBJ2-3; v_call: TRBV5-8; d_call: -; cdr3_aa: ASSFGRTDTQY
j_call: TRBJ1-2; v_call: TRBV6-5; d_call: -; cdr3_aa: ASRAGPFYGYT
j_call: TRBJ2-1; v_call: TRBV5-1; d_call: TRBD2; cdr3_aa: ASSLVAGAYNEQF